Shown below are 12 T cell receptor beta chains from a single sample sequenced in a study of a mutant IDH1 vaccine in newly diagnosed glioma. Documented time point: week 47, end of study. A single vaccine dose contained 300 ug of mutant IDH1 20-mer peptide, and topical imiquimod was used with it. Using immunoSEQ multiplex PCR, the repertoire was profiled, and TCRdb retains in-frame clones only, with some absent. The table includes about 52,000 clones, more than 75% detected once. These receptors' targets are unknown. The sequencing here drew on PBMCs, taken from a glioma patient whose treatment included an IDH1 peptide vaccine. The source is a woman in her forties with glioma. Some clones in this sample may be carry-over from other donors' samples.

Comments on this clone: At one end, the junction sequence differs from germline, possibly due to a read error. This chain joins TRBV5-1 and TRBJ2-6, with TRBD1 matching over 7 bases. The CDR3 has 16 residues. From germline, CDR1 is SGHRS and CDR2 YFSETQ. The chain's CDR3 is CAGSLQGIAGANVLTF. CDR3 nucleotide sequence: TGCGCCGGCAGCTTACAGGGGATTGCCGGGGCCAACGTCCTGACTTTC. The full variable domain, with the rest looked up from reference TRBV5-1 and TRBJ2-6, is KAGVTQTPRYLIKTRGQQVTLSCSPISGHRSVSWYQQTPGQGLQFLFEYFSETQRNKGNFPGRFSGRQFSNSRSEMNVSTLELGDSALYLCAGSLQGIAGANVLTFGAGSRLTVL.

This clone was found a few times. The chain uses TRBV7-2 and TRBJ2-7, with D maybe TRBD1 (5 bases). CDR1 and CDR2 (germline): SGHTA, FQGNSA. The CDR3 length is 13 residues. V dropped 3 bases and J dropped 0 bases, with 6 bases sitting between them. CDR3 protein: CASSFGASYEQYF. The CDR3 DNA sequence: TGTGCCAGCAGCTTTGGGGCCTCCTACGAGCAGTACTTC.

This rearrangement joins TRBV6-1 to TRBJ1-1, with unresolved D. Germline CDR1 MNHNS, CDR2 SASEGT. Trimming stripped 4 bases from V and 3 bases from J, with 9 bases between. The CDR3 spans 13 residues. CDR3 DNA sequence: TGTGCCAGCAGTGTGGAGTCATACACTGAAGCTTTCTTT. It specifies CASSVESYTEAFF.

This clone has only a few counts. The chain joins TRBV2 to TRBJ1-5, with D possibly being TRBD1 (5 bases). The CDR3 is 12 amino acids. Trimming stripped 5 bases from V and 13 bases from J, with 15 bases between. The germline V gene encodes CDR1 SNHLY and CDR2 FYNNEI. The chain's CDR3 is CASSPFKRGQHF. The DNA of the CDR3 is TGTGCCAGCAGTCCTTTTAAGAGGGGTCAGCATTTT.

This clone was seen more than once but under ten times. The chain combines TRBV27 with TRBJ1-1, with TRBD1 matching over 11 bases. V lost 1 base, J lost 1 base, and 5 bases stayed unmatched. Germline assignment: CDR1 MNHEY and CDR2 SMNVEV (reference sequence). This CDR3 is built from 17 residues. Written as DNA, the CDR3 is TGTGCCAGCAGTTTATTAGCCGGGACAGGGGGGAACACTGAAGCTTTCTTT. Encoded protein: CASSLLAGTGGNTEAFF.

V gene TRBV7-9 combines with J gene TRBJ2-7; 8 bases line up with TRBD1. V lost 5 bases, J lost 0 bases, and 6 bases stayed unmatched. Per germline, CDR1 SEHNR and CDR2 FQNEAQ (reference sequence). CDR3 size: 15 residues. CDR3 sequence: CASSRPQGVSYEQYF. CDR3 DNA: TGTGCCAGCAGCCGCCCACAGGGGGTCTCCTACGAGCAGTACTTC.

This chain uses TRBV5-1 with TRBJ1-2; a weak D match, TRBD1 (6 bases). The CDR3 runs 15 residues. Germline V lookup: CDR1 SGHRS, CDR2 YFSETQ. V lost 0 bases to trimming and J lost 5 bases, with 14 bases between them. CDR3 sequence: CASSLGGAREYGYTF. CDR3 nucleotide sequence: TGCGCCAGCAGCTTGGGGGGGGCCAGGGAATATGGCTACACCTTC.

The CDR3 region is CASSEEANYGYTF. CDR3 nucleotide sequence: TGCGCCAGCAGTGAGGAAGCTAACTATGGCTACACCTTC. This chain uses TRBV10-1 with TRBJ1-2, with no clear D. The V and J ends lost 2 bases and 0 bases respectively, with 4 bases between them. CDR1 is WNHNN and CDR2 is SYGVQD in the germline V gene (reference sequence). This CDR3 spans 13 amino acids.

This clone came up a few times. V is TRBV6-1 and J is TRBJ1-5, with a possible D match to TRBD1 (5 bases). V was shortened by 1 base and J by 5 bases, with 6 bases between the two germline ends. This CDR3 has 13 amino acids. Per the germline V gene, CDR1 is MNHNS and CDR2 is SASEGT. The CDR3 region is CASSEGRDQPQHF. The CDR3, as DNA: TGTGCCAGCAGTGAAGGCAGGGATCAGCCCCAGCATTTT.

V is TRBV4-1 and J is TRBJ2-7, with D possibly TRBD2 on 5 matching bases. Germline V gene lookup returns CDR1 MGHRA and CDR2 YSYEKL. The CDR3 loop spans 14 amino acids. V gave up 0 bases and J gave up 0 bases, with 6 bases separating them. Written as DNA, the CDR3 is TGCGCCAGCAGCCAAGATCGGGACTCCTACGAGCAGTACTTC. Its protein product is CASSQDRDSYEQYF.

This clone qualifies as medium-sized. V gene TRBV2 combines with J gene TRBJ1-2, with D perhaps matching TRBD1 (6 bases). CDR3 length: 16 residues. Germline values: CDR1 SNHLY, CDR2 FYNNEI. With 8 bases removed from V and 3 bases from J, the gap between germline ends came to 22 bases. The CDR3 region has the DNA TGTGCCAGCGACGAAAGCGTGGGGGGCCCCTACTATGGCTACACCTTC. This encodes CASDESVGGPYYGYTF.

The V call is TRBV7-2, the J call TRBJ2-1; 7 bases are a match to TRBD2. Per the germline V gene, CDR1 is SGHTA and CDR2 is FQGNSA. This CDR3 contains 15 residues. With 1 base clipped from V and 2 bases from J, the junction kept 2 bases outside the gene matches. The CDR3 bases are TGTGCCAGCAGCTTAGATGCGGGAGCCTACAATGAGCAGTTCTTC. The encoded protein is CASSLDAGAYNEQFF. Full variable domain (outside the CDR3, taken from reference TRBV7-2 and TRBJ2-1): GAGVSQSPSNKVTEKGKDVELRCDPISGHTALYWYRQSLGQGLEFLIYFQGNSAPDKSGLPSDRFSAERTGGSVSTLTIQRTQQEDSAVYLCASSLDAGAYNEQFFGPGTRLTVL.